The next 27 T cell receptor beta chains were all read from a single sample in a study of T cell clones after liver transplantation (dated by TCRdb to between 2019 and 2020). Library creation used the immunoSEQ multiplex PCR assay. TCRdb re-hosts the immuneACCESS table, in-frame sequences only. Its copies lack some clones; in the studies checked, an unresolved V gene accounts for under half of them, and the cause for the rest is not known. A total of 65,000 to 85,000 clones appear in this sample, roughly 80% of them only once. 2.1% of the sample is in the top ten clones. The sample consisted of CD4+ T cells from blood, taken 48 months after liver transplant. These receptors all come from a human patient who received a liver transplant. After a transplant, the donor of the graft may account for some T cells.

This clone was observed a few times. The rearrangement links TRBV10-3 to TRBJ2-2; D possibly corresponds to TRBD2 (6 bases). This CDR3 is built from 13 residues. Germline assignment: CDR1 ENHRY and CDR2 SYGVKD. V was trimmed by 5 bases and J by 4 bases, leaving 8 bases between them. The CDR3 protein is CAISQGGTGELFF. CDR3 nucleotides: TGTGCCATCAGTCAGGGAGGCACCGGGGAGCTGTTTTTT.

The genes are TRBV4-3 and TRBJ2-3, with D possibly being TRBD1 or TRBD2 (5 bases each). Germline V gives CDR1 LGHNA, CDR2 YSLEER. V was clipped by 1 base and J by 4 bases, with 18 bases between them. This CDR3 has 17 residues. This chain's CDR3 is CASSQVVSGRGADTQYF. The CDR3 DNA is TGCGCCAGCAGCCAAGTGGTAAGCGGACGAGGGGCAGATACGCAGTATTTT.

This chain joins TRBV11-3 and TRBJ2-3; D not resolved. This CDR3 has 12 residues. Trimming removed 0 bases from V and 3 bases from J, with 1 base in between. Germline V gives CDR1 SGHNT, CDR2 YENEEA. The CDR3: CASSLDTDTQYF. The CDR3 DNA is TGTGCCAGCAGCTTAGATACAGATACGCAGTATTTT.

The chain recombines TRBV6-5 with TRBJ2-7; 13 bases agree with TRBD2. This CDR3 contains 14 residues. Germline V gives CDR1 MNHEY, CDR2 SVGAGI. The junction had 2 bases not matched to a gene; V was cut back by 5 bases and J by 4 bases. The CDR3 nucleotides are TGTGCCAGCAGTCGGACTAGCGGGGGTTACGAGCAGTACTTC. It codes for CASSRTSGGYEQYF.

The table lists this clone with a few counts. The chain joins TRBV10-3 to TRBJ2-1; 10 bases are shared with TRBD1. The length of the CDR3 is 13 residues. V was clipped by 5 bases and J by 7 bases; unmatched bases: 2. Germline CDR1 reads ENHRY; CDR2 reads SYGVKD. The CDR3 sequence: CAISPGQGNEQFF. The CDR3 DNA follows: TGTGCCATCAGTCCGGGACAGGGGAATGAGCAGTTCTTC.

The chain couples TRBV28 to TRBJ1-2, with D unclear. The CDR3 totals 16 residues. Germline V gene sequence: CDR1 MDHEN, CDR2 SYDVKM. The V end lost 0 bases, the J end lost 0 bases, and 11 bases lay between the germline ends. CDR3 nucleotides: TGTGCCAGCAGTTTATGGGGGAGGGAAGCTAACTATGGCTACACCTTC. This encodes CASSLWGREANYGYTF.

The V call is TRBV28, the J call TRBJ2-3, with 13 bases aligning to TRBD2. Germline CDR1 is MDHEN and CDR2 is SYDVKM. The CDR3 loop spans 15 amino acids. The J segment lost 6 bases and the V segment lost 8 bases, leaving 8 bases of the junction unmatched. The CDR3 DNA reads TGTGCCAGCTTTCCGGGACTAGCGGGACCGGATACGCAGTATTTT. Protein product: CASFPGLAGPDTQYF.

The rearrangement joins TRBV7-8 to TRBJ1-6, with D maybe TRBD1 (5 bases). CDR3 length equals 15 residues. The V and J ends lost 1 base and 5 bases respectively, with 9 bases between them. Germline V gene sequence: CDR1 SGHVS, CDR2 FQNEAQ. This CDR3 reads CASSLDGADNSPLHF. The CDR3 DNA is TGTGCCAGCAGCTTAGACGGGGCAGATAATTCACCCCTCCACTTT.

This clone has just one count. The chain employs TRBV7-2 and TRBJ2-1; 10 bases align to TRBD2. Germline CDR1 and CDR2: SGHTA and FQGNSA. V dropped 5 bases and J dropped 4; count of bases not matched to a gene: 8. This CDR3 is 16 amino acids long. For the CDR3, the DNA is TGTGCCAGCAGCCCAGTAGCGGGAGGCATATACAATGAGCAGTTCTTC. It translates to CASSPVAGGIYNEQFF. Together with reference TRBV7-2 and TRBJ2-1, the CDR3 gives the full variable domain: GAGVSQSPSNKVTEKGKDVELRCDPISGHTALYWYRQSLGQGLEFLIYFQGNSAPDKSGLPSDRFSAERTGGSVSTLTIQRTQQEDSAVYLCASSPVAGGIYNEQFFGPGTRLTVL.

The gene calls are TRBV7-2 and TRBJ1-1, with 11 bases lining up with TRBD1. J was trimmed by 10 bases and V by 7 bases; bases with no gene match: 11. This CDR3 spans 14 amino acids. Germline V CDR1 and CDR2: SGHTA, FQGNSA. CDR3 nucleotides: TGTGCCAGCAACGGACAGGGGGCTTTTGGGGTAGCTTTCTTT. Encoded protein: CASNGQGAFGVAFF. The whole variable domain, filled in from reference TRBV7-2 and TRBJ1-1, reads GAGVSQSPSNKVTEKGKDVELRCDPISGHTALYWYRQSLGQGLEFLIYFQGNSAPDKSGLPSDRFSAERTGGSVSTLTIQRTQQEDSAVYLCASNGQGAFGVAFFGQGTRLTVV.

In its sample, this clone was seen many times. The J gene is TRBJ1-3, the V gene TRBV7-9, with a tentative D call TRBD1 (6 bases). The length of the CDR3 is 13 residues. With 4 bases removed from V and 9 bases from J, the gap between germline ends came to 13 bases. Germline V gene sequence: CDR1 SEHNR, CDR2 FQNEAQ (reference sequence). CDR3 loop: CASSSIQGPTIYF. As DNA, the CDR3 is TGTGCCAGCAGCTCGATACAGGGACCCACCATATATTTT.

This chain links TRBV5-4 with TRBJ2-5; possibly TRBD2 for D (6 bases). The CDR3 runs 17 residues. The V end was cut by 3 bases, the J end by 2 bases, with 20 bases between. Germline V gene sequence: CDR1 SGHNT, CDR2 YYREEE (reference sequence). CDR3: CASSSVGGTIRQETQYF. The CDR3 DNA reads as TGTGCCAGCAGCTCGGTCGGCGGGACCATTCGGCAAGAGACCCAGTACTTC.

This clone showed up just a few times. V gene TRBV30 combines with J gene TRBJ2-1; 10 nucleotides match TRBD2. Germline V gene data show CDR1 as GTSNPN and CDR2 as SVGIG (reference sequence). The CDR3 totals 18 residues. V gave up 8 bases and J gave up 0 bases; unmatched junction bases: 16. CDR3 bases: TGTGCCGGGGACAGGTGGCTAGCGGGAGAGTACTCCTACAATGAGCAGTTCTTC. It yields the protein CAGDRWLAGEYSYNEQFF.

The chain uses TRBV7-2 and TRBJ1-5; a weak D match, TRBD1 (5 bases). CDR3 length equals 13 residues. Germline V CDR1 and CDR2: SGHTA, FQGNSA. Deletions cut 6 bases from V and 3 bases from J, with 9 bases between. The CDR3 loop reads CASSRGINQPQHF. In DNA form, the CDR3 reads TGTGCCAGCAGTCGGGGGATCAATCAGCCCCAGCATTTT.

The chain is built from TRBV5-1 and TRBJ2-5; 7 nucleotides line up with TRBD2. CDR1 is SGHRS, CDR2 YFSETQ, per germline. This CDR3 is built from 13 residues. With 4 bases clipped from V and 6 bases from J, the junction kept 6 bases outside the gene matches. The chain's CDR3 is CASSRGEGKTQYF. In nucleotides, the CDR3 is TGCGCCAGCAGCCGTGGGGAGGGCAAGACCCAGTACTTC.

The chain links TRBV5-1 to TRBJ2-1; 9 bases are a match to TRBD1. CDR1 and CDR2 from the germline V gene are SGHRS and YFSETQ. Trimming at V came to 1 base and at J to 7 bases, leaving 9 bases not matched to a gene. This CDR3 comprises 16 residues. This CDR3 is CASSLPRDRVGNEQFF. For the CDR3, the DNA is TGCGCCAGCAGCTTGCCTAGGGACAGGGTAGGAAATGAGCAGTTCTTC.

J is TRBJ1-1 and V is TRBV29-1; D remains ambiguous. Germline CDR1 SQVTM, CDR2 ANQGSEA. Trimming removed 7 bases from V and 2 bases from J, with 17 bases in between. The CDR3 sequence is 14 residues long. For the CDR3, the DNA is TGCAGCGCCCTAGACTGGATCGCCAACACTGAAGCTTTCTTT. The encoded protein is CSALDWIANTEAFF.

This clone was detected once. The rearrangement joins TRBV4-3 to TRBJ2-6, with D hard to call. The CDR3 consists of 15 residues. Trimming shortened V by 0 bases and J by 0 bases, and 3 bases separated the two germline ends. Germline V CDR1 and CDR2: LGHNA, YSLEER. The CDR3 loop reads CASSQETSGANVLTF. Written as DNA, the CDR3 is TGCGCCAGCAGCCAAGAAACCTCTGGGGCCAACGTCCTGACTTTC.

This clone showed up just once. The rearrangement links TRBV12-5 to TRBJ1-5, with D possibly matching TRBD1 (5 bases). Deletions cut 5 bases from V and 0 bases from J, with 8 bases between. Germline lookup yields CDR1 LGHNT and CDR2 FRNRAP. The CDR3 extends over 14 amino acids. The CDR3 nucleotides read TGTGCTAGTGGTATAGGACATAGCAATCAGCCCCAGCATTTT. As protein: CASGIGHSNQPQHF.

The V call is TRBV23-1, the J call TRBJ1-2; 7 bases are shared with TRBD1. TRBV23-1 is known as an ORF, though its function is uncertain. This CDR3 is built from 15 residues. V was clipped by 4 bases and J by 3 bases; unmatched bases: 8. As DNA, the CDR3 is TGCGCCAGCAGTCCCCCTCGAGACAGGGACTATGGCTACACCTTC. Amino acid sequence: CASSPPRDRDYGYTF.

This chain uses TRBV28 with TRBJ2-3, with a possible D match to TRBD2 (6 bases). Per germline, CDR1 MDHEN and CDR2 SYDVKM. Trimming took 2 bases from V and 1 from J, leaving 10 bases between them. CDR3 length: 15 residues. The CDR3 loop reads CASSLLWEGTDTQYF. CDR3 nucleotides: TGTGCCAGCAGTTTACTGTGGGAGGGCACAGATACGCAGTATTTT.

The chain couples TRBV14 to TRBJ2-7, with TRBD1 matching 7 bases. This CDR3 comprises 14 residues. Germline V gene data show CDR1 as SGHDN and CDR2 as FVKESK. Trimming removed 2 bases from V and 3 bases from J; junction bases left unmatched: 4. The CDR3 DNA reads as TGTGCCAGCAGCCAAAGGGGGCTAATCTACGAGCAGTACTTC. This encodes CASSQRGLIYEQYF.

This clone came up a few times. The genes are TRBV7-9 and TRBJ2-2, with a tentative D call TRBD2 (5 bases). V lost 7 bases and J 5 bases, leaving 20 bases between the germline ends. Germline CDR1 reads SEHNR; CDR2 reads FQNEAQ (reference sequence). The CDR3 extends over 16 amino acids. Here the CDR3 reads CASTPGIRTQTGELFF. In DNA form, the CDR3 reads TGTGCCAGCACCCCCGGAATCCGGACTCAAACCGGGGAGCTGTTTTTT.

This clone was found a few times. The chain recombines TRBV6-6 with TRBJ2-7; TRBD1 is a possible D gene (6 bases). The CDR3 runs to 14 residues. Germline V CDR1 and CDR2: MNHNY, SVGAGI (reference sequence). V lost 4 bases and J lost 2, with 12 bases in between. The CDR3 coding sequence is TGTGCCAGCAGTTCCCGGGACACTGCCTACGAGCAGTACTTC. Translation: CASSSRDTAYEQYF.

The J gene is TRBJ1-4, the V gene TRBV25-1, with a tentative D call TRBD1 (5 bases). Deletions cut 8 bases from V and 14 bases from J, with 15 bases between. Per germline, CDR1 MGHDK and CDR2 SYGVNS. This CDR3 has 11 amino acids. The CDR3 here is CASSLREGLFF. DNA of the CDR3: TGTGCCAGCTCACTCAGGGAGGGGCTGTTTTTT.

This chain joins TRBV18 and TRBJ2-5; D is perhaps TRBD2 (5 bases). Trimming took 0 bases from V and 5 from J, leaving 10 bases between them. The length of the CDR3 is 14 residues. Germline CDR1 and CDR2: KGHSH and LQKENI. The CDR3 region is CASSPPVSGETQYF. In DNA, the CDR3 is TGTGCCAGCTCACCACCGGTCAGCGGCGAGACCCAGTACTTC.

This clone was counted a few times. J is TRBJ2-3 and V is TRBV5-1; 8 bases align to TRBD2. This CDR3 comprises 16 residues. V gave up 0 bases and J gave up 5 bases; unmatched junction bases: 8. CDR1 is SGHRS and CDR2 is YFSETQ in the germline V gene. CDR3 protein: CASSLGSTGGKDTQYF. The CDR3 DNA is TGCGCCAGCAGCTTGGGGTCTACGGGGGGGAAAGATACGCAGTATTTT.